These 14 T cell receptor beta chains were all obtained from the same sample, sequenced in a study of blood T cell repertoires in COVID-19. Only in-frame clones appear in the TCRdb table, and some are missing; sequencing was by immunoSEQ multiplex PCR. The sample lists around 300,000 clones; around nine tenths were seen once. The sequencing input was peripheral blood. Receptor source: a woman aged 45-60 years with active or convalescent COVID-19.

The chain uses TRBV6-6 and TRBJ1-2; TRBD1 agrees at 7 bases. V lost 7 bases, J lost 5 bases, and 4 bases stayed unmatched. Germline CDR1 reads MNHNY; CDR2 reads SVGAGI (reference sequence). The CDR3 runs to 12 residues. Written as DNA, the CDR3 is TGTGCCAGCACTACAGGGGAATATGGCTACACCTTC. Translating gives CASTTGEYGYTF.

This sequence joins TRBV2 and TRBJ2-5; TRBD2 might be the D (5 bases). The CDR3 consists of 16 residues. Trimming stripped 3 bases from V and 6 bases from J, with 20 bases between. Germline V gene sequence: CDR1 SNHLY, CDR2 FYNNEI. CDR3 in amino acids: CASSERLAGGVKTQYF. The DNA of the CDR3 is TGTGCCAGCAGTGAGAGATTAGCTGGAGGAGTAAAGACCCAGTACTTC.

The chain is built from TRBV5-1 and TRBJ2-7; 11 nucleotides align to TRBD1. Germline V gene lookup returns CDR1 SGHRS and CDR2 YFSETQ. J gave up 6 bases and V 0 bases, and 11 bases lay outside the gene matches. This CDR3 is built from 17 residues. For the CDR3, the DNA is TGCGCCAGCAGCTTGGTTAGATTAGGACAGGGGGCTGGCGAGCAGTACTTC. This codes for CASSLVRLGQGAGEQYF. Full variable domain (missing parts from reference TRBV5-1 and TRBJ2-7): KAGVTQTPRYLIKTRGQQVTLSCSPISGHRSVSWYQQTPGQGLQFLFEYFSETQRNKGNFPGRFSGRQFSNSRSEMNVSTLELGDSALYLCASSLVRLGQGAGEQYFGPGTRLTVT.

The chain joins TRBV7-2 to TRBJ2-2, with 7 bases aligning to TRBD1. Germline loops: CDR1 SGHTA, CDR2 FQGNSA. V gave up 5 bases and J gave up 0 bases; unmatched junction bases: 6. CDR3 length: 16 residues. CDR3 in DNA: TGTGCCAGCAGCCCGCCCGGGACAGCGAACACCGGGGAGCTGTTTTTT. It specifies CASSPPGTANTGELFF.

The CDR3 sequence: CASSPRVGGSNEQFF. The CDR3 DNA sequence: TGCGCCAGCAGCCCCCGGGTGGGGGGGAGCAATGAGCAGTTCTTC. The chain carries TRBV4-1 and TRBJ2-1, with 7 bases aligning to TRBD2. V lost 4 bases, J lost 6 bases, and 9 bases stayed unmatched. This CDR3 region has 15 residues. CDR1 is MGHRA, CDR2 YSYEKL, per germline.

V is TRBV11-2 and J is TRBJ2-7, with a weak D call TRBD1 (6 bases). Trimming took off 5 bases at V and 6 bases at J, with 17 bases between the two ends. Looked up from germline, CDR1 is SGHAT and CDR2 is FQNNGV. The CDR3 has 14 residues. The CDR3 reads CASSQPHRAGEQYF. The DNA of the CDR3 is TGTGCCAGCAGCCAACCCCACAGGGCAGGCGAGCAGTACTTC.

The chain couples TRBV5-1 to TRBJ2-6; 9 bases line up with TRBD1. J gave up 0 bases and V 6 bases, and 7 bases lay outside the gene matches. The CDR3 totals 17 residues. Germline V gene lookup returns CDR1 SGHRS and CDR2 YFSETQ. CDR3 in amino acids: CASTGQGSHSGANVLTF. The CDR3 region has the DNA TGCGCCAGCACCGGACAGGGGTCCCACTCTGGGGCCAACGTCCTGACTTTC.

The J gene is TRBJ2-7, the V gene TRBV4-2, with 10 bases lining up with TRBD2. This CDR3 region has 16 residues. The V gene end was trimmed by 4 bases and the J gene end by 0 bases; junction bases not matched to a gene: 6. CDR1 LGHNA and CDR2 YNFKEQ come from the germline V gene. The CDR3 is CASSPRAGGSSYEQYF. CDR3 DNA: TGTGCCAGCAGCCCGAGAGCGGGAGGGAGCTCCTACGAGCAGTACTTC.

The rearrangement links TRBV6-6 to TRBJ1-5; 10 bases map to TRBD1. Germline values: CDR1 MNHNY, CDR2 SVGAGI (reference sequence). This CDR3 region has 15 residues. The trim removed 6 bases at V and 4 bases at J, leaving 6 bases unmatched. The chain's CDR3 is CASSPGQGGNQPQHF. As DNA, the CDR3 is TGTGCCAGCAGCCCCGGACAGGGGGGAAATCAGCCCCAGCATTTT.

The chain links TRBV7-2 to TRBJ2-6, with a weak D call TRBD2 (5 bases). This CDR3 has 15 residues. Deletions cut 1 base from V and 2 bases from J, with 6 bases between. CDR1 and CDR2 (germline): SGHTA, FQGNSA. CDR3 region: CASSLVSAGANVLTF. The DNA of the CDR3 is TGTGCCAGCAGCTTAGTTAGCGCTGGGGCCAACGTCCTGACTTTC. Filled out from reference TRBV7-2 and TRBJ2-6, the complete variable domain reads GAGVSQSPSNKVTEKGKDVELRCDPISGHTALYWYRQSLGQGLEFLIYFQGNSAPDKSGLPSDRFSAERTGGSVSTLTIQRTQQEDSAVYLCASSLVSAGANVLTFGAGSRLTVL.

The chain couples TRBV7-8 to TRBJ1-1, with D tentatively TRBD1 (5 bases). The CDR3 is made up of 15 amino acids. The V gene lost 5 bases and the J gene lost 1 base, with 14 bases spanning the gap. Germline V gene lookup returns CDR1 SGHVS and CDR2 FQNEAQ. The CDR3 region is CASSRQSAGNTEAFF. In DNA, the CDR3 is TGTGCCAGCAGCCGACAGTCGGCGGGGAACACTGAAGCTTTCTTT.

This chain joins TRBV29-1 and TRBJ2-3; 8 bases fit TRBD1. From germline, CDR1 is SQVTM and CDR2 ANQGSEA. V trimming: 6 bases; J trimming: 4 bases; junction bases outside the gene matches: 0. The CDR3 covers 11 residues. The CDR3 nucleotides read TGCAGCGTGGACAGGGCAGATACGCAGTATTTT. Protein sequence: CSVDRADTQYF.

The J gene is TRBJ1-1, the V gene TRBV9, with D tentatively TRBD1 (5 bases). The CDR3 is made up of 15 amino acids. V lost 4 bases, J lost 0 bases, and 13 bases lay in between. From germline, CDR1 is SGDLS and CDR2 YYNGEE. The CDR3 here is CASSPRGGLNTEAFF. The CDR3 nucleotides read TGTGCCAGCAGCCCTCGGGGGGGGTTGAACACTGAAGCTTTCTTT.

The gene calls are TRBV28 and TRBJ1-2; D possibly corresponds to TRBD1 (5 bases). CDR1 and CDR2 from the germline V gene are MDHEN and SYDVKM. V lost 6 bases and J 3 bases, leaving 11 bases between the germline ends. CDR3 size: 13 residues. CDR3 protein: CASSLTDDYGYTF. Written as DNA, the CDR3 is TGTGCCAGCAGCCTGACAGATGACTATGGCTACACCTTC.